This section outlines one T cell receptor (beta chain) sequence together with its context. Germline CDR1 reads LGHNT; CDR2 reads FRNRAP. The CDR3 extends over 16 amino acids. Trimming left V 2 bases short and J 0 bases short, with 10 bases between. The sample comes from a study of blood T cell repertoires in COVID-19. Study background: Acute and convalescent COVID-19 samples came from the United States, Italy and Spain. PBMCs, B-cell-depleted T cells, or T cells were the source of the cDNA or gDNA that made up the material.

Authors' processing steps: From reference gene primer amplification, estimates of nucleated cell counts were derived. Using immunoSEQ multiplex PCR, the repertoire was profiled, and TCRdb retains in-frame clones only, with some absent. Clone size and V and J calls were adopted from that table, with D and trimming inferred from the DNA. This table holds around 270,000 clones, around 90% found once. This chain connects TRBV12-5 to TRBJ1-4; weak D call: TRBD1 (6 bases). The TCR sequence derives from a man aged 60 to 75 who had recovered from COVID-19. Sequencing was performed on peripheral blood. CDR3 in DNA: TGTGCTAGTGGTTTGAAACAGGGCCCAACTAATGAAAAACTGTTTTTT. Translating it yields CASGLKQGPTNEKLFF. Based on the CDR3 plus reference TRBV12-5 and TRBJ1-4, the full variable domain is DARVTQTPRHKVTEMGQEVTMRCQPILGHNTVFWYRQTMMQGLELLAYFRNRAPLDDSGMPKDRFSAEMPDATLATLKIQPSEPRDSAVYFCASGLKQGPTNEKLFFGSGTQLSVL.